The 6 T cell receptor beta chains below were found in one sample sequenced in a study of PD-L1 blockade in urothelial cancer. The data were produced by immunoSEQ multiplex PCR, yet TCRdb's version contains in-frame clones alone and is incomplete. The table records about 29,000 clones, 80% to 90% of them present only once. Specimen: PBMCs, collected around atezolizumab (anti-PD-L1) treatment. These receptors came from a man in his forties or fifties with urothelial cancer.

The chain combines TRBV6-5 with TRBJ2-7, with 8 positions matching TRBD1. Per the germline V gene, CDR1 is MNHEY and CDR2 is SVGAGI. The length of the CDR3 is 14 residues. V was clipped by 2 bases and J by 5 bases; unmatched bases: 5. The CDR3 bases are TGTGCCAGCAGTTACCTGACAGGGGACGACGAGCAGTACTTC. This gives the protein CASSYLTGDDEQYF.

V gene TRBV5-1 combines with J gene TRBJ1-1; 8 bases are a match to TRBD1. The CDR3 extends over 15 amino acids. CDR1 and CDR2 from the germline V gene are SGHRS and YFSETQ. V trimming: 0 bases; J trimming: 1 base; junction bases outside the gene matches: 2. CDR3 region: CASSLDRGTNTEAFF. The CDR3 DNA is TGCGCCAGCAGCTTGGACAGGGGGACGAACACTGAAGCTTTCTTT.

This chain joins TRBV30 and TRBJ2-1; tentative D call: TRBD2 (6 bases). The CDR3 runs 12 residues. Germline V gene data show CDR1 as GTSNPN and CDR2 as SVGIG (reference sequence). V was cut by 4 bases and J by 5 bases, with 9 bases left in between. The CDR3 protein is CAWTSVNNEQFF. The CDR3 bases are TGTGCCTGGACTAGCGTAAACAATGAGCAGTTCTTC.

The chain links TRBV5-1 to TRBJ2-2; D perhaps matches TRBD2 (5 bases). Germline V gives CDR1 SGHRS, CDR2 YFSETQ. V lost 6 bases, J lost 6 bases, and 15 bases lay in between. The CDR3 totals 14 residues. This CDR3 is CASTFDLSAGELFF. CDR3 DNA sequence: TGCGCCAGCACGTTCGACCTTAGCGCCGGGGAGCTGTTTTTT. Full variable domain (outside the CDR3, taken from reference TRBV5-1 and TRBJ2-2): KAGVTQTPRYLIKTRGQQVTLSCSPISGHRSVSWYQQTPGQGLQFLFEYFSETQRNKGNFPGRFSGRQFSNSRSEMNVSTLELGDSALYLCASTFDLSAGELFFGEGSRLTVL.

This chain connects TRBV28 to TRBJ1-1; D may be TRBD1 (6 bases). Germline V CDR1 and CDR2: MDHEN, SYDVKM. The CDR3 consists of 11 residues. The V end was cut by 7 bases, the J end by 4 bases, with 7 bases between. This CDR3 reads CASTQGTEAFF. CDR3 DNA sequence: TGTGCCAGCACACAGGGCACTGAAGCTTTCTTT.

The CDR3 DNA reads TGTGCCAGCAGCTTATCCGGGACTGAAGCTTTCTTT. Its protein product is CASSLSGTEAFF. This chain joins TRBV11-2 and TRBJ1-1, with D unresolved. The CDR3 runs to 12 residues. V dropped 2 bases and J dropped 5 bases, with 6 bases sitting between them. Germline lookup yields CDR1 SGHAT and CDR2 FQNNGV.